Below, 25 T cell receptor beta chains from the same sample are listed, as sequenced in a study of T cells in Graves' hyperthyroidism and ophthalmopathy. What was amplified from RNA transcripts were TCR beta CDR3 regions. Primed by the HTBI set, a first-round RT-PCR was run on the TCR CDR3. One entry per CDR3 protein results from TCRdb running MiXCR on the multiplex PCR reads. In the table there are 450,000 to 700,000 distinct CDR3 sequences, approximately 44% of which are singletons. Sequencing was carried out using peripheral blood or thyroid tissue (not recorded which). The receptors shown here come from an adult woman with Graves' disease, either hyperthyroidism or ophthalmopathy (not recorded which).

This clonotype was observed at least ten times. This rearrangement joins TRBV19 to TRBJ1-5; TRBD1 is a possible D gene (5 bases). Germline CDR1 reads LNHDA; CDR2 reads SQIVND (reference sequence). CDR3 size: 13 residues. The V end lost 5 bases, the J end lost 13 bases, and 18 bases lay between the germline ends. CDR3 DNA: TGTGCCAGTAGTGTAACAGGAGCCCGGGGGCAGCATTTT. It specifies CASSVTGARGQHF.

V usage is TRBV29-1 and J usage is TRBJ1-2; the D is unclear. The length of the CDR3 is 14 residues. CDR1 is SQVTM, CDR2 ANQGSEA, per germline. Trimming shortened V by 4 bases and J by 4 bases, and 16 bases separated the two germline ends. In DNA form, the CDR3 reads TGCAGCGTTGTGGAGAGAACAGTGGGCTATGGCTACACCTTC. It translates to CSVVERTVGYGYTF.

The table lists this clonotype with a count of one. The V and J genes are TRBV7-9 and TRBJ1-4; D is uncertain. This CDR3 has 12 residues. CDR1 is SEHNR and CDR2 is FQNEAQ in the germline V gene (reference sequence). V lost 1 base, J lost 14 bases, and 11 bases lay in between. In DNA, the CDR3 is TGTGCCAGCAGCTTAGTTGACATGCTGCTGTTTTTT. Amino acid sequence: CASSLVDMLLFF. Together with reference TRBV7-9 and TRBJ1-4, the CDR3 gives the full variable domain: DTGVSQNPRHKITKRGQNVTFRCDPISEHNRLYWYRQTLGQGPEFLTYFQNEAQLEKSRLLSDRFSAERPKGSFSTLEIQRTEQGDSAMYLCASSLVDMLLFFGSGTQLSVL.

Of note for this clonotype: Being one base from a much bigger clone, this may be a read error. The rearrangement uses TRBV7-3 and TRBJ2-7; D might be TRBD1 (6 bases). The CDR3 contains 14 residues. The germline CDR1 and CDR2 sequences are SGHTA and FQGTGA. CDR3 protein: CASSFQGRDDKQYF. As DNA, the CDR3 is TGCGCCAGCAGCTTCCAGGGGAGAGACGACAAGCAGTACTTC.

The V and J genes are TRBV5-1 and TRBJ1-4; tentative D call: TRBD1 (5 bases). The CDR3 consists of 16 residues. In germline, CDR1 is SGHRS, CDR2 YFSETQ. Between the trimmed V and J ends, which lost 2 bases and 8 bases, there was a span of 19 bases. The CDR3 DNA reads TGCGCCAGCAGCTTAACCTACAGGATGGCAGAGGAAAAACTGTTTTTT. It specifies CASSLTYRMAEEKLFF.

V is TRBV7-2 and J is TRBJ2-5; the match to TRBD2 covers 8 bases. The CDR3 covers 15 residues. The trim removed 11 bases at V and 0 bases at J, leaving 11 bases unmatched. CDR1 is SGHTA and CDR2 is FQGNSA in the germline V gene. Here the CDR3 reads CACAGVAGNQETQYF. CDR3 nucleotides: TGTGCCTGCGCGGGAGTAGCGGGAAACCAAGAGACCCAGTACTTC.

The rearrangement uses TRBV10-2 and TRBJ2-7, with 7 nucleotides matching TRBD1. This CDR3 is built from 16 residues. The V gene end was trimmed by 0 bases and the J gene end by 7 bases; junction bases not matched to a gene: 12. From germline, CDR1 is WSHSY and CDR2 SAAADI. The CDR3 reads CASSESIIRDRREQYF. For the CDR3, the DNA is TGCGCCAGCAGTGAGTCGATAATAAGGGACAGAAGGGAGCAGTACTTC.

This clonotype was recorded a few times. One end of the junction is discordant with germline, which a read error may explain. This chain joins TRBV7-7 and TRBJ1-3; D not resolved. CDR1 and CDR2 (germline): SSHAT, FNYEAQ (reference sequence). There are 14 residues in the CDR3. DNA for the CDR3: TGTGCTAGCAGCCCGGGTAGCTCTGGAAACACCATATATTTT. Its protein is CASSPGSSGNTIYF.

This sequence joins TRBV20-1 and TRBJ1-6; D may be TRBD1 (5 bases). The V and J ends lost 7 bases and 10 bases respectively, with 17 bases between them. This CDR3 is 13 amino acids long. The germline V gene has CDR1 DFQATT and CDR2 SNEGSKA (reference sequence). CDR3 amino acids: CSVSSGVGSPLHF. CDR3 DNA: TGCAGTGTCAGTTCGGGGGTTGGGTCACCCCTCCACTTT.

J is TRBJ2-1 and V is TRBV7-8; a possible D gene is TRBD1 (6 bases). V lost 5 bases to trimming and J lost 7 bases, with 15 bases between them. This CDR3 comprises 14 residues. CDR1 SGHVS and CDR2 FQNEAQ come from the germline V gene. Here the CDR3 DNA reads TGTGCCAGCAGCCCCGGGACACTTTTGAATGAGCAGTTCTTC. The encoded protein is CASSPGTLLNEQFF.

Ten or more counts support this clonotype. The chain carries TRBV7-2 and TRBJ2-7; a weak D match, TRBD2 (5 bases). V lost 1 base to trimming and J lost 2 bases, with 12 bases between them. CDR1 is SGHTA, CDR2 FQGNSA, per germline. The length of the CDR3 is 15 residues. The CDR3 coding sequence is TGTGCCAGCAGCTTAGTGGTAGGGAGACCCTACGAGCAGTACTTC. Amino acids: CASSLVVGRPYEQYF.

The chain is built from TRBV20-1 and TRBJ1-2; D call uncertain. CDR3 length: 12 amino acids. Germline V gives CDR1 DFQATT, CDR2 SNEGSKA (reference sequence). V was cut by 0 bases and J by 4 bases, with 6 bases left in between. The CDR3: CSARDWGYGYTF. In nucleotides, the CDR3 is TGCAGTGCTAGAGATTGGGGCTATGGCTACACCTTC.

This clonotype was seen a handful of times. This CDR3 is missing its conserved last phenylalanine or tryptophan, likely due to a read error. The limits of the CDR3 on the DNA are not certain, so only TCRdb's listed CDR3 is given. The rearrangement joins TRBV14 to TRBJ1-1. CDR1 and CDR2 (germline): SGHDN, FVKESK. Termini included, the CDR3 measures 8 amino acids. CDR3 loop: CASSLRLA.

The V gene is TRBV6-5, the J gene TRBJ1-5, with D hard to call. CDR1 and CDR2 (germline): MNHEY, SVGAGI. V dropped 6 bases and J dropped 4 bases, with 10 bases sitting between them. The CDR3 length is 13 residues. CDR3 region: CASSWTENQPQHF. As DNA, the CDR3 is TGTGCCAGCAGCTGGACGGAGAATCAGCCCCAGCATTTT.

The count of this clonotype is one. The chain joins TRBV7-9 to TRBJ2-1; the D gene is possibly TRBD2 (5 bases). The CDR3 spans 14 residues. Between the trimmed V and J ends, which lost 3 bases and 7 bases, there was a span of 13 bases. Germline CDR1 is SEHNR and CDR2 is FQNEAQ (reference sequence). CDR3 region: CASSFGDDRNEQFF. CDR3 DNA sequence: TGTGCCAGCAGCTTCGGGGATGACCGTAATGAGCAGTTCTTC. Full variable domain (remainder filled in from reference TRBV7-9 and TRBJ2-1): DTGVSQNPRHKITKRGQNVTFRCDPISEHNRLYWYRQTLGQGPEFLTYFQNEAQLEKSRLLSDRFSAERPKGSFSTLEIQRTEQGDSAMYLCASSFGDDRNEQFFGPGTRLTVL.

At least ten counts were recorded for this clonotype. The V call is TRBV12-3 or TRBV12-4, the J call TRBJ1-2; D uncertain. The CDR3 spans 13 residues. CDR3 DNA sequence: TGTGCGGCGCTGGGTAGGAAAGTAAATGGCTACACCTTC. As protein: CAALGRKVNGYTF.

The chain uses TRBV10-3 and TRBJ1-5; TRBD1 matches 8 bases. CDR1 and CDR2 (germline): ENHRY, SYGVKD. The junction had 4 bases not matched to a gene; V was cut back by 2 bases and J by 7 bases. This CDR3 region has 14 residues. This CDR3 reads CAISEDGQGQPQHF. The CDR3 DNA follows: TGTGCCATCAGTGAGGACGGACAGGGCCAGCCCCAGCATTTT.

This clonotype was recorded many times. V gene TRBV5-1 combines with J gene TRBJ1-4; 10 bases are shared with TRBD1. V shed 4 bases, J shed 2 bases, and the junction held 2 bases outside the gene matches. CDR1 and CDR2 (germline): SGHRS, YFSETQ. The CDR3 is 15 residues long. The CDR3: CASSGTGDTNEKLFF. CDR3 nucleotide sequence: TGCGCCAGCAGCGGGACAGGGGACACTAATGAAAAACTGTTTTTT.

V is TRBV7-3 and J is TRBJ2-6; D is perhaps TRBD1 or TRBD2 (6 bases each). Germline assignment: CDR1 SGHTA and CDR2 FQGTGA. The V end lost 7 bases, the J end lost 4 bases, and 14 bases lay between the germline ends. This CDR3 contains 15 residues. The CDR3 loop is CASTIGGTGANVLTF. The CDR3 DNA reads TGTGCCAGCACCATCGGGGGCACCGGGGCCAACGTCCTGACTTTC.

This clonotype appeared many times. CDR3 residues: CASSGWADNTGELFF. DNA for the CDR3: TGTGCCAGCAGCGGCTGGGCGGATAACACCGGGGAGCTGTTTTTT. V and J are TRBV9 and TRBJ2-2; D is unclear. Trimming pared 3 bases from V and 2 bases from J, leaving 11 bases between. Per the germline V gene, CDR1 is SGDLS and CDR2 is YYNGEE. CDR3 length: 15 amino acids.

This clonotype was seen repeatedly, ten times or more. The gene calls are TRBV5-1 and TRBJ2-7; no firm D call. Between the trimmed V and J ends, which lost 0 bases and 6 bases, there was a span of 7 bases. The V gene's germline CDR1 is SGHRS and CDR2 YFSETQ. The CDR3 is made up of 12 amino acids. The CDR3 region has the DNA TGCGCCAGCAGCTTGGAGGGATTCGAGCAGTACTTC. Amino acid sequence: CASSLEGFEQYF.

This clonotype has a count of ten or more. The gene calls are TRBV30 and TRBJ1-6; D gene uncertain. V was clipped by 0 bases and J by 5 bases, with 8 bases between them. This CDR3 is 14 amino acids long. The germline V gene has CDR1 GTSNPN and CDR2 SVGIG (reference sequence). The CDR3, as DNA: TGTGCCTGGAGTGTGGGCGAACATAATTCACCCCTCCACTTT. Translation: CAWSVGEHNSPLHF.

This clonotype was counted between two and nine times. A much larger clone sits a single nucleotide away, making a read error possible. J is TRBJ2-5 and V is TRBV7-9, with 7 bases fitting TRBD1. CDR3 length: 18 residues. Germline V gene lookup returns CDR1 SEHNR and CDR2 FQNEAQ (reference sequence). CDR3 protein: CAGSLPSRRSGGSETQYF. In DNA form, the CDR3 reads TGTGCCGGCAGCCTTCCTTCTCGGCGTTCAGGGGGATCGGAGACCCAGTACTTC.

The sample holds a few counts of this clonotype. The CDR3 here is CASSFSGQGNQPQHF. The DNA of the CDR3 is TGTGCCAGCAGCTTCTCCGGGCAGGGCAATCAGCCCCAGCATTTT. The chain employs TRBV7-2 and TRBJ1-5; D unclear. V lost 3 bases and J 2 bases, leaving 11 bases between the germline ends. The CDR3 runs 15 residues. In germline, CDR1 is SGHTA, CDR2 FQGNSA. Complete variable domain (other parts from reference TRBV7-2 and TRBJ1-5): GAGVSQSPSNKVTEKGKDVELRCDPISGHTALYWYRQSLGQGLEFLIYFQGNSAPDKSGLPSDRFSAERTGGSVSTLTIQRTQQEDSAVYLCASSFSGQGNQPQHFGDGTRLSIL.

For the CDR3, the DNA is TGTGCCACCAGCAACCCCAGCAGCTTAGATCCTGGACAGGGTAGTTACGAGCAGTACTTC. Translation gives CATSNPSSLDPGQGSYEQYF. The rearrangement joins TRBV15 to TRBJ2-7, with 8 bases that match TRBD1. The CDR3 is 20 amino acids. The V gene's germline CDR1 is LNHNV and CDR2 YYDKDF (reference sequence). V was pared by 4 bases and J by 4 bases, with 24 bases of the junction left unmatched.